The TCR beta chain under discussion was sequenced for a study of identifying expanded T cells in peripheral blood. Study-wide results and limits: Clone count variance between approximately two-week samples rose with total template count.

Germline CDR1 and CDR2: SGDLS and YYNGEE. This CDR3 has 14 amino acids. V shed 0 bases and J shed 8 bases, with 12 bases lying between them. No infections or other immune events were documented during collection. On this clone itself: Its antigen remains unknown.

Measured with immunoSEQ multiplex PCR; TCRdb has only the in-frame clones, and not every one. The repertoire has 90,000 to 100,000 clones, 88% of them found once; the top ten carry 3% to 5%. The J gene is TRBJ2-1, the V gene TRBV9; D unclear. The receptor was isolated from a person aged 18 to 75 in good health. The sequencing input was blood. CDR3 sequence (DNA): TGTGCCAGCAGCGTAGAGGTTAGTCACCATGAGCAGTTCTTC. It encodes CASSVEVSHHEQFF.